This TCR beta chain is drawn from a study of OX40 agonist ivuxolimab in advanced cancers. Clones were read by immunoSEQ multiplex PCR, and TCRdb kept only the in-frame ones, dropping some. The profile covers tens of thousands of clones, with roughly nine tenths appearing a single time and roughly 28% taken by the ten largest. V was trimmed by 2 bases and J by 2 bases, leaving 10 bases between them. The CDR3 is 14 amino acids. The germline V gene has CDR1 MNHEY and CDR2 SVGAGI. V and J are TRBV6-5 and TRBJ2-7, with D possibly matching TRBD1 (5 bases). Sequenced material: CD4+ or CD8+ T cells sorted from blood, taken in a trial of the OX40 agonist ivuxolimab. The sequence derives from an adult with an advanced solid tumor such as melanoma, head and neck, liver or kidney cancer. The CDR3 loop reads CASSYRQPTYEQYF. The CDR3 region has the DNA TGTGCCAGCAGTTACCGACAGCCCACCTACGAGCAGTACTTC.